The following is a T cell receptor beta chain sequence with its context. What it binds is unknown. The CDR3 is 12 amino acids. Trimming pared 2 bases from V and 9 bases from J, leaving 5 bases between. CDR1 is MNHEY, CDR2 SVGEGT, per germline. These data belong to a study of T cells in tumors after PD-1 blockade. Broader study findings: Blood contained about 40% of the tumor's TCR clonotypes.

The assay was immunoSEQ multiplex PCR, and TCRdb's table has in-frame clones only and misses some. The data show approximately 47,000 clones, more than 60% seen once. The source of this sequence is a human donor with advanced basal cell or squamous cell carcinoma (not recorded which). This chain uses TRBV6-2 or TRBV6-3 with TRBJ1-6; no definite D call. The source material was PBMCs, sampled before anti-PD-1 therapy. CDR3 protein: CASSYGGSPLHF. In DNA, the CDR3 is TGTGCCAGCAGTTACGGTGGTTCACCCCTCCACTTT.